The 32 T cell receptor beta chains below were found in one sample sequenced in a study of CD8+ T cells in alopecia areata. Following extraction, RNA underwent reverse transcription to cDNA, which served as the sequencing template. Sequenced by immunoSEQ multiplex PCR; TCRdb stores in-frame clones only, minus some. The repertoire holds over 100,000 clones, with about half as singletons. As for treatment: oral pan-JAK inhibitor, 5-10 mg twice daily. Sequencing was performed on CD4+ T cells sorted from blood, taken at week 4, from a patient treated with tofacitinib. These receptor sequences come from a human donor with alopecia areata.

This clone was seen a handful of times. The chain is built from TRBV29-1 and TRBJ2-6; 11 positions agree with TRBD1. Germline CDR1 is SQVTM and CDR2 is ANQGSEA. The CDR3 extends over 17 amino acids. V was pared by 7 bases and J by 2 bases, with 10 bases of the junction left unmatched. The CDR3 here is CSDRWDRGFAGANVLTF. CDR3 DNA: TGCAGCGATAGATGGGACAGGGGGTTTGCTGGGGCCAACGTCCTGACTTTC.

This clone was seen a handful of times. The V gene is TRBV5-4, the J gene TRBJ1-3, with a weak D call TRBD1 (6 bases). The CDR3 has 16 residues. Germline assignment: CDR1 SGHNT and CDR2 YYREEE (reference sequence). V was cut by 4 bases and J by 1 base, with 15 bases left in between. The CDR3 sequence: CASSDRSVGSGNTIYF. The DNA for the CDR3 is TGTGCCAGCAGCGACAGGTCCGTTGGGTCTGGAAACACCATATATTTT.

J is TRBJ2-7 and V is TRBV15; no reliable D call. The germline V gene has CDR1 LNHNV and CDR2 YYDKDF (reference sequence). V lost 3 bases, J lost 3 bases, and 9 bases lay in between. The CDR3 totals 13 residues. The CDR3 bases are TGTGCCACCAGCAGTGGAGCCTACTACGAGCAGTACTTC. Residues: CATSSGAYYEQYF.

This clone was found a few times. The chain carries TRBV18 and TRBJ2-3, with no clear D. V was trimmed by 2 bases and J by 3 bases, leaving 12 bases between them. From germline, CDR1 is KGHSH and CDR2 LQKENI. CDR3 size: 15 residues. The CDR3 reads CASSPRGLATDTQYF. The CDR3 region has the DNA TGTGCCAGCTCACCAAGAGGATTGGCGACAGATACGCAGTATTTT.

There are a few counts of this clone. This chain connects TRBV18 to TRBJ1-3; D gene ambiguous. Looked up from germline, CDR1 is KGHSH and CDR2 is LQKENI. Trimming removed 5 bases from V and 0 bases from J, with 8 bases in between. This CDR3 spans 14 amino acids. The CDR3 DNA is TGTGCCAGCTCATCAAGACGCTCTGGAAACACCATATATTTT. This sequence encodes CASSSRRSGNTIYF.

This sequence joins TRBV4-1 and TRBJ1-6; no firm D call. The CDR3 length is 15 residues. From germline, CDR1 is MGHRA and CDR2 YSYEKL. V shed 3 bases and J shed 3 bases, with 9 bases lying between them. The CDR3 spells CASSHQALYNSPLHF. The CDR3 DNA follows: TGCGCCAGCAGCCATCAGGCTCTCTATAATTCACCCCTCCACTTT.

In this sample, this clone turned up a few times. The J gene is TRBJ1-1, the V gene TRBV5-1, with 11 bases that match TRBD1. After removal of 4 bases from V and 5 bases from J, the junction contained 10 bases not matched to a gene. Germline V gives CDR1 SGHRS, CDR2 YFSETQ. The CDR3 runs 16 residues. CDR3 nucleotides: TGCGCCAGCAGCAAAAATGGGGACAGGGGGTGGACTGAAGCTTTCTTT. Translation gives CASSKNGDRGWTEAFF. The full variable domain, rest sourced from reference TRBV5-1 and TRBJ1-1, is KAGVTQTPRYLIKTRGQQVTLSCSPISGHRSVSWYQQTPGQGLQFLFEYFSETQRNKGNFPGRFSGRQFSNSRSEMNVSTLELGDSALYLCASSKNGDRGWTEAFFGQGTRLTVV.

V usage is TRBV5-4 and J usage is TRBJ2-3, with 10 bases aligning to TRBD2. The CDR3 runs 15 residues. V shed 2 bases, J shed 2 bases, and the junction held 2 bases outside the gene matches. CDR1 SGHNT and CDR2 YYREEE come from the germline V gene (reference sequence). The CDR3 coding sequence is TGTGCCAGCAGCTTACTAGCGGGGAACACAGATACGCAGTATTTT. It translates to CASSLLAGNTDTQYF.

The chain is built from TRBV30 and TRBJ2-1; 7 bases match TRBD2. Germline V gene lookup returns CDR1 GTSNPN and CDR2 SVGIG (reference sequence). V shed 3 bases and J 6 bases; nucleotides not matched to a gene: 11. This CDR3 comprises 15 residues. This chain's CDR3 is CAWSRASGWPNEQFF. The DNA for the CDR3 is TGTGCCTGGAGCCGGGCTAGCGGCTGGCCCAATGAGCAGTTCTTC.

The chain uses TRBV11-2 and TRBJ2-3; the match to TRBD2 covers 7 bases. The CDR3 is 18 amino acids. The V and J ends lost 0 bases and 10 bases, in that order; junction bases with no gene match: 19. Germline loops: CDR1 SGHAT, CDR2 FQNNGV. This CDR3 is CASSLDTLPKWSGVAQYF. The CDR3 bases are TGTGCCAGCAGCTTAGATACCCTACCCAAGTGGAGCGGGGTGGCGCAGTATTTT.

This clone has only a few counts. V is TRBV29-1 and J is TRBJ2-7, with D unresolved. The CDR3 length is 11 residues. Germline V lookup: CDR1 SQVTM, CDR2 ANQGSEA. V was trimmed by 5 bases and J by 2 bases, leaving 7 bases between them. The CDR3 loop is CSVLGTYEQYF. CDR3 sequence (DNA): TGCAGCGTTCTAGGCACCTACGAGCAGTACTTC.

This clone occurred a few times. V usage is TRBV9 and J usage is TRBJ2-4; D gene uncertain. CDR3 length: 12 residues. The ends were cut back, 5 bases at V and 5 bases at J, with 8 bases in the middle. The germline gives CDR1 SGDLS, CDR2 YYNGEE. CDR3 in amino acids: CASRGSENIQYF. Written as DNA, the CDR3 is TGTGCCAGCAGAGGTTCGGAAAACATTCAGTACTTC.

J is TRBJ1-2 and V is TRBV2; 8 bases are shared with TRBD1. This CDR3 contains 13 residues. With V trimmed by 7 bases and J by 5 bases, 6 bases remained unmatched. CDR1 SNHLY and CDR2 FYNNEI come from the germline V gene. CDR3 protein: CASTTQGVYGYTF. In DNA, the CDR3 is TGTGCCAGCACCACACAGGGGGTATATGGCTACACCTTC.

In its sample, this clone was seen a few times. The CDR3 spells CASSPRDRGDPPKRNTEAFF. CDR3 sequence (DNA): TGTGCCAGCTCACCCCGGGACAGGGGGGACCCGCCGAAGAGGAACACTGAAGCTTTCTTT. The rearrangement joins TRBV18 to TRBJ1-1, with TRBD1 matching over 11 bases. Unmatched junction bases numbered 16, after V lost 3 bases and J lost 1 base. CDR1 is KGHSH, CDR2 LQKENI, per germline. There are 20 residues in the CDR3. The full variable domain, in which reference TRBV18 and TRBJ1-1 provide the parts outside the CDR3, is NAGVMQNPRHLVRRRGQEARLRCSPMKGHSHVYWYRQLPEEGLKFMVYLQKENIIDESGMPKERFSAEFPKEGPSILRIQQVVRGDSAAYFCASSPRDRGDPPKRNTEAFFGQGTRLTVV.

Only a few counts were recorded for this clone. V and J are TRBV29-1 and TRBJ2-7, with D perhaps assigned TRBD1 or TRBD2 (5 bases each). There are 12 residues in the CDR3. CDR1 is SQVTM and CDR2 is ANQGSEA in the germline V gene. V was clipped by 4 bases and J by 3 bases, with 10 bases between them. The DNA of the CDR3 is TGCAGCGTTGCCCAGGGAGACTACGAGCAGTACTTC. Translating gives CSVAQGDYEQYF.

This clone occurred a few times. The chain joins TRBV14 to TRBJ2-6, with unresolved D. The CDR3 length is 15 residues. V lost 4 bases and J 1 base, leaving 8 bases between the germline ends. CDR1 is SGHDN, CDR2 FVKESK, per germline. Here the CDR3 DNA reads TGTGCCAGCAGCCCCCCAGAGTCTGGGGCCAACGTCCTGACTTTC. Protein product: CASSPPESGANVLTF.

This sequence joins TRBV20-1 and TRBJ2-5; no clear D. Germline-derived CDR1 and CDR2 are DFQATT and SNEGSKA (reference sequence). The CDR3 spans 11 residues. V dropped 5 bases and J dropped 5 bases, with 9 bases sitting between them. The CDR3 reads CSAYLGETQYF. The CDR3, as DNA: TGCAGTGCTTACCTGGGGGAGACCCAGTACTTC.

This clone has just one count. V and J are TRBV2 and TRBJ1-6; the match to TRBD1 covers 7 bases. V trimming: 1 base; J trimming: 6 bases; junction bases outside the gene matches: 3. The CDR3 extends over 15 amino acids. Germline CDR1 reads SNHLY; CDR2 reads FYNNEI. CDR3 residues: CASSEGSGGNSPLHF. The CDR3 DNA follows: TGTGCCAGCAGTGAAGGCTCAGGGGGTAATTCACCCCTCCACTTT.

On this clone itself: A read error may produce the germline difference seen at one junction end. This rearrangement joins TRBV2 to TRBJ1-4, with TRBD1 matching 9 bases. The CDR3 runs to 14 residues. Germline CDR1 and CDR2: SNHLY and FYNNEI. CDR3 nucleotides: TGTGCCAGCACTGAATCCGGGACAGGGCGAAAACTGTTTTTT. It codes for CASTESGTGRKLFF.

The chain joins TRBV29-1 to TRBJ2-1; 8 nucleotides match TRBD1. Germline assignment: CDR1 SQVTM and CDR2 ANQGSEA. V shed 7 bases, J shed 3 bases, and the junction held 11 bases outside the gene matches. The CDR3 is 15 residues long. CDR3 residues: CSARRGQEFYNEQFF. The CDR3 DNA reads as TGCAGCGCCCGTAGGGGACAGGAGTTCTACAATGAGCAGTTCTTC.

CDR3 residues: CASSAKDGSGANVLTF. The CDR3 bases are TGTGCCAGCAGCGCCAAGGACGGCTCTGGGGCCAACGTCCTGACTTTC. The chain recombines TRBV9 with TRBJ2-6; D remains unclear. This CDR3 has 16 amino acids. Germline CDR1 and CDR2: SGDLS and YYNGEE. V gave up 3 bases and J gave up 0 bases, with 10 bases separating them.

The sample holds a few counts of this clone. V is TRBV5-1 and J is TRBJ2-1, with 8 bases lining up with TRBD1. This CDR3 is built from 13 residues. CDR1 and CDR2 (germline): SGHRS, YFSETQ. The V segment lost 4 bases and the J segment 6 bases; nucleotides outside the gene matches: 3. The CDR3 bases are TGCGCCAGCAGCCAAACAGGGGGCAATGAGCAGTTCTTC. As protein: CASSQTGGNEQFF.

This chain connects TRBV30 to TRBJ1-1; D call uncertain. Germline lookup yields CDR1 GTSNPN and CDR2 SVGIG (reference sequence). V lost 7 bases, J lost 4 bases, and 13 bases lay in between. The CDR3 consists of 12 residues. The CDR3 here is CALLSGSTEAFF. CDR3 sequence (DNA): TGTGCCTTACTATCCGGTAGCACTGAAGCTTTCTTT. Looking up the rest from reference TRBV30 and TRBJ1-1 gives the full variable domain: SQTIHQWPATLVQPVGSPLSLECTVEGTSNPNLYWYRQAAGRGLQLLFYSVGIGQISSEVPQNLSASRPQDRQFILSSKKLLLSDSGFYLCALLSGSTEAFFGQGTRLTVV.

The rearrangement uses TRBV5-1 and TRBJ1-1; D is perhaps TRBD1 (6 bases). Germline CDR1 and CDR2: SGHRS and YFSETQ. V lost 0 bases to trimming and J lost 6 bases, with 12 bases between them. The CDR3 is 14 amino acids. DNA of the CDR3: TGCGCCAGCAGCTTGGCAGGGGCGAGGGCTGAAGCTTTCTTT. It translates to CASSLAGARAEAFF.

The V gene is TRBV7-9, the J gene TRBJ2-3, with 8 positions matching TRBD2. The CDR3 runs 16 residues. The germline CDR1 and CDR2 sequences are SEHNR and FQNEAQ (reference sequence). Trimming cost V 4 bases and J 10 bases; bases outside gene matches: 16. The CDR3 DNA reads TGTGCCAGCAGCTCCGGTCTCTTGGCGGGGGGCATGGCGCAGTATTTT. Protein sequence: CASSSGLLAGGMAQYF.

The V and J genes are TRBV14 and TRBJ1-2, with 9 positions matching TRBD1. Germline lookup yields CDR1 SGHDN and CDR2 FVKESK. The CDR3 loop spans 15 amino acids. J lost 1 base, V lost 5 bases, and 5 bases had no gene match. CDR3 bases: TGTGCCAGCAGCAGGGGACAGGGATATAACTATGGCTACACCTTC. Translation gives CASSRGQGYNYGYTF.

V gene TRBV7-2 combines with J gene TRBJ2-3, with a possible D match to TRBD1 (6 bases). Germline V gene sequence: CDR1 SGHTA, CDR2 FQGNSA. Trimming took off 5 bases at V and 1 base at J, with 10 bases between the two ends. This CDR3 comprises 14 residues. The CDR3 here is CASSRSGGTDTQYF. The CDR3 bases are TGTGCCAGCAGCCGGTCAGGGGGCACAGATACGCAGTATTTT.

The chain couples TRBV5-1 to TRBJ2-5, with a weak D call TRBD1 (6 bases). With 2 bases removed from V and 2 bases from J, the gap between germline ends came to 13 bases. Looked up from germline, CDR1 is SGHRS and CDR2 is YFSETQ. The CDR3 contains 15 residues. The CDR3 loop is CASSLGTTHQETQYF. In DNA, the CDR3 is TGCGCCAGCAGCTTAGGGACAACCCATCAAGAGACCCAGTACTTC.

This clone was found a few times. The chain has TRBV7-9 and TRBJ2-3; D is ambiguous. From germline, CDR1 is SEHNR and CDR2 FQNEAQ (reference sequence). Trimming shortened V by 5 bases and J by 1 base, and 13 bases separated the two germline ends. CDR3 length: 15 residues. CDR3: CASSLRSLGTDTQYF. The CDR3 DNA reads as TGTGCCAGCAGCCTCAGGTCCCTTGGCACAGATACGCAGTATTTT. The variable domain in full, completed from reference TRBV7-9 and TRBJ2-3, reads DTGVSQNPRHKITKRGQNVTFRCDPISEHNRLYWYRQTLGQGPEFLTYFQNEAQLEKSRLLSDRFSAERPKGSFSTLEIQRTEQGDSAMYLCASSLRSLGTDTQYFGPGTRLTVL.

Only a few counts were recorded for this clone. The chain joins TRBV27 to TRBJ1-6; TRBD1 matches at 9 bases. The germline CDR1 and CDR2 sequences are MNHEY and SMNVEV (reference sequence). This CDR3 region has 14 residues. Germline trimming cut 5 bases from V and 9 bases from J; bases unmatched to any gene: 5. CDR3 nucleotides: TGTGCCAGCAGTCAACAGGGGGCCGGTTCACCCCTCCACTTT. Translating it yields CASSQQGAGSPLHF.

This chain joins TRBV7-9 and TRBJ2-1; 7 nucleotides agree with TRBD1. The CDR3 extends over 15 amino acids. The V gene's germline CDR1 is SEHNR and CDR2 FQNEAQ (reference sequence). The J segment lost 5 bases and the V segment lost 5 bases, leaving 9 bases of the junction unmatched. CDR3 region: CASSLTGTDNNEQFF. The CDR3 DNA follows: TGTGCCAGCAGCCTAACCGGGACAGATAACAATGAGCAGTTCTTC.

This clone was observed a handful of times. This chain connects TRBV29-1 to TRBJ1-1, with 7 bases matching TRBD1. The CDR3 has 13 residues. The trim removed 1 base at V and 11 bases at J, leaving 10 bases unmatched. Germline values: CDR1 SQVTM, CDR2 ANQGSEA. As DNA, the CDR3 is TGCAGCGTTGAAGGGGGACAGAAAGAGGTCGCTTTCTTT. Translation gives CSVEGGQKEVAFF.